This T cell receptor beta chain was observed in a study of glioma-infiltrating T cells. Study observations and caveats: Very few CDR3 sequences were shared between tissue and blood. Above-expected tissue-blood divergence occurred in all gliomas, most in low-grade ones.

The germline V gene has CDR1 MGHRA and CDR2 YSYEKL. The CDR3 contains 16 residues. Unmatched junction bases numbered 8, after V lost 4 bases and J lost 4 bases. The iRepertoire nested amplicon-rescue multiplex PCR amplified TCR alpha and beta CDR3s from RNA. Tissue mRNA or PBMC total RNA, about 90-450 ng, went into one-step reverse transcription and amplification. TCRdb ran MiXCR on the multiplex PCR reads and lists one entry per CDR3 protein. Of approximately 140,000 distinct CDR3 sequences listed, 20% to 25% are singletons. As concerns this clonotype: Its cognate antigen is unknown.

Sequencing was performed on glioma tissue, nonneoplastic brain tissue, or PBMCs (not recorded which). This receptor was identified in a human donor with low-grade glioma or glioblastoma, undergoing nonglioma brain surgery, or in good health (not recorded which). The chain carries TRBV4-1 and TRBJ2-1; TRBD2 aligns across 9 bases. CDR3: CASSRSRGGRYNEQFF. Here the CDR3 DNA reads TGCGCCAGCAGCCGGTCGCGGGGGGGCCGGTACAATGAGCAGTTCTTC.